This T cell receptor beta chain was captured by sequencing in a study of T cell responses to AZD1222 COVID-19 vaccine. Study summary: The study pooled second doses at about 4 or about 12 weeks.

The method was immunoSEQ multiplex PCR; TCRdb's version includes in-frame clones alone and lacks a portion of them. The sample shows about 140,000 clones, about nine tenths of them seen only once. Details on this clone: Its specificity is unknown.

Findings of the study overall: Donor demographics were predominantly white British with a female majority; clonal diversity may be underestimated.

Here the sequenced sample was peripheral blood, taken on day 0 of AZD1222 vaccination. The sequence was collected from an adult in good health.

The CDR3 bases are TGTGCCAGTAGTCCACAGGGGGACTACTACGAGCAGTACTTC. Translating gives CASSPQGDYYEQYF. The rearrangement uses TRBV19 and TRBJ2-7, with D perhaps matching TRBD1 (8 bases). The CDR3 loop spans 14 amino acids. Trimming stripped 5 bases from V and 3 bases from J, with 14 bases between. The V gene's germline CDR1 is LNHDA and CDR2 SQIVND (reference sequence).